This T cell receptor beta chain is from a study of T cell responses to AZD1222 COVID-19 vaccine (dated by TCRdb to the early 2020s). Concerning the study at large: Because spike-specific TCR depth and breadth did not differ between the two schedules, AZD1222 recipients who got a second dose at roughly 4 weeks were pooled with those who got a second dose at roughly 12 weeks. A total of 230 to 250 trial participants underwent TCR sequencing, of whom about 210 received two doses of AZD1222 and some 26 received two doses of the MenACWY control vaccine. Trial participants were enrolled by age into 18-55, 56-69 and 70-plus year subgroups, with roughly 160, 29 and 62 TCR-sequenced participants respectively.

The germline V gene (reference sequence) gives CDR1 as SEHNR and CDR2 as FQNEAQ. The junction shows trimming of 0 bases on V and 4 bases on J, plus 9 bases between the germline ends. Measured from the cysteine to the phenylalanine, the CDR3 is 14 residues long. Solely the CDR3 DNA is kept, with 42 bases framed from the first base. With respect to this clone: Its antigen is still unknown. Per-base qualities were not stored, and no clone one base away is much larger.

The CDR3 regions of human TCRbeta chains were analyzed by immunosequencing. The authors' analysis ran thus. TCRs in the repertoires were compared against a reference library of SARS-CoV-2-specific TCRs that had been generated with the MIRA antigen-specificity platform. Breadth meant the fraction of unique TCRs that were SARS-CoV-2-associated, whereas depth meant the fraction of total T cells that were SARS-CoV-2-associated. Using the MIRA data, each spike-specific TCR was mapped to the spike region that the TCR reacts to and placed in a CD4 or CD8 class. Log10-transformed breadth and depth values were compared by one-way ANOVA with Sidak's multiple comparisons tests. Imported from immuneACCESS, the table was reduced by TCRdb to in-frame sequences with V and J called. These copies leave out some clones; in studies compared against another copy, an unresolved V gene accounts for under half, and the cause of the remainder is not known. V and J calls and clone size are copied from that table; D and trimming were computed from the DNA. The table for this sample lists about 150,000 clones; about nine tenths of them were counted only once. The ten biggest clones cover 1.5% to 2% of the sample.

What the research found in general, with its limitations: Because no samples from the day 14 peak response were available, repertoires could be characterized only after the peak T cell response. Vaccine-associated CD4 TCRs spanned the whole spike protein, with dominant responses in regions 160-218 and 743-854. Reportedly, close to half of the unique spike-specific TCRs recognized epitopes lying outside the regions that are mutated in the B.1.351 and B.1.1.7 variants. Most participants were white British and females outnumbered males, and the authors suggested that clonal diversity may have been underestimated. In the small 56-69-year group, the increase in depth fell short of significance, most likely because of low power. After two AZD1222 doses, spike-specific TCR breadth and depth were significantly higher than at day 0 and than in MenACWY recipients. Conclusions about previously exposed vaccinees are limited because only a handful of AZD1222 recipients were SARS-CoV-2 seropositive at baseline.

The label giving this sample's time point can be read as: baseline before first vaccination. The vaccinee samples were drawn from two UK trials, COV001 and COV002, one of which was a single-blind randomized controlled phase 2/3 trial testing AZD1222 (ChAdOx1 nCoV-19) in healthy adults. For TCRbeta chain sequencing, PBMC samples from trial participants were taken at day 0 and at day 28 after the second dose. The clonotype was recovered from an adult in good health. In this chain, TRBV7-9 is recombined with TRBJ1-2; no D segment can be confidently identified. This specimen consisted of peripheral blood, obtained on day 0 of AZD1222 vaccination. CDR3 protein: CASSLAGLGYGYTF. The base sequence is TGTGCCAGCAGCTTAGCAGGGTTGGGCTATGGCTACACCTTC.